The next 25 T cell receptor beta chains were all read from a single sample in a study of quantifying T cell responses using KT2 cells. Overall study context: TCR alpha and beta constant-region primers primed reverse transcription of RNA.

Each cDNA got a UMI-containing oligo ligated at its 3' end. An equimolar mix of RC1.1 and RC1.2 primed the beta chain across TRBC1 and TRBC2. Using its own MiXCR run on the UMI-ligation and nested PCR reads, TCRdb lists one record per CDR3 protein. The sample comprises 30,000 or so distinct CDR3 sequences, 7.3% of which are singletons, and approximately 15% rests with the top ten. Sequencing used PBMCs spiked with cells of the T cell clone KT2. These receptor sequences come from a human donor.

This clonotype was counted between two and nine times. The V and J genes are TRBV3-1 and TRBJ1-6, with a weak D call TRBD1 (6 bases). Trimming took 4 bases from V and 7 from J, leaving 11 bases between them. The CDR3 sequence is 14 residues long. CDR1 LGHDT and CDR2 YNNKEL come from the germline V gene (reference sequence). The CDR3 protein is CASSLQGGNSPLHF. CDR3 nucleotide sequence: TGTGCCAGCAGCCTACAGGGTGGCAATTCACCCCTCCACTTT.

This clonotype came up a few times. The rearrangement joins TRBV25-1 to TRBJ1-5; D gene uncertain. Germline-derived CDR1 and CDR2 are MGHDK and SYGVNS. This CDR3 is 14 amino acids long. Between the trimmed V and J ends, which lost 2 bases and 2 bases, there was a span of 7 bases. The CDR3 coding sequence is TGTGCCAGCAGTGAAGTTGGTGGCAATCAGCCCCAGCATTTT. As protein: CASSEVGGNQPQHF.

In this sample, this clonotype turned up once. The V call is TRBV2, the J call TRBJ1-1; 7 bases fit TRBD1. The germline CDR1 and CDR2 sequences are SNHLY and FYNNEI. Trimming removed 6 bases from V and 0 bases from J; junction bases left unmatched: 16. The CDR3 is 18 residues long. CDR3 coding DNA: TGTGCCAGCAGACACAGGGGCTTAGGGATTCGGATGAACACTGAAGCTTTCTTT. The encoded protein is CASRHRGLGIRMNTEAFF.

This clonotype was found a few times. The V gene is TRBV12-3 or TRBV12-4, the J gene TRBJ1-1; D not certain. The V and J ends lost 8 bases and 0 bases respectively, with 13 bases between them. The CDR3 covers 14 residues. The CDR3 loop reads CASGSSTVNTEAFF. CDR3 sequence (DNA): TGTGCCAGCGGAAGCTCGACTGTGAACACTGAAGCTTTCTTT.

There are a few counts of this clonotype. This chain links TRBV3-1 with TRBJ2-3, with D uncertain. Germline-derived CDR1 and CDR2 are LGHDT and YNNKEL (reference sequence). V shed 5 bases and J shed 2 bases, with 5 bases lying between them. The CDR3 extends over 12 amino acids. CDR3 sequence (DNA): TGTGCCAGCAGCGATCTCACAGATACGCAGTATTTT. It translates to CASSDLTDTQYF.

This clonotype was seen repeatedly, ten times or more. The rearrangement links TRBV20-1 to TRBJ1-1; 7 bases map to TRBD1. This CDR3 comprises 13 residues. Losses at the gene ends were 6 bases for V and 0 bases for J; bases not matched to a gene: 4. Germline lookup yields CDR1 DFQATT and CDR2 SNEGSKA (reference sequence). CDR3 DNA sequence: TGCAGTGCGCAACAGGGGATGAACACTGAAGCTTTCTTT. Protein: CSAQQGMNTEAFF.

Ten or more counts support this clonotype. The V and J genes are TRBV4-1 and TRBJ1-2; D is possibly TRBD1 (5 bases). CDR1 and CDR2 (germline): MGHRA, YSYEKL. V lost 0 bases, J lost 3 bases, and 8 bases lay in between. The CDR3 sequence is 14 residues long. CDR3 residues: CASSQEGDHYGYTF. The CDR3 DNA sequence: TGCGCCAGCAGCCAAGAGGGGGATCACTATGGCTACACCTTC.

In its sample, this clonotype was seen many times. V and J are TRBV29-1 and TRBJ1-1, with no clear D. Trimming cost V 4 bases and J 0 bases, with 9 bases left between them. In germline, CDR1 is SQVTM, CDR2 ANQGSEA. The CDR3 is 13 amino acids. The CDR3 DNA follows: TGCAGCGTTGTGCGGACCATGAACACTGAAGCTTTCTTT. Translating it yields CSVVRTMNTEAFF.

Judged by abundance, this clonotype is medium-sized. The chain employs TRBV20-1 and TRBJ1-1; perhaps TRBD1 as D (6 bases). V shed 6 bases and J shed 6 bases, with 14 bases lying between them. The CDR3 runs to 12 residues. CDR1 and CDR2 from the germline V gene are DFQATT and SNEGSKA (reference sequence). In nucleotides, the CDR3 is TGCAGTGCACCCATGAGGACAGCTGAAGCTTTCTTT. It specifies CSAPMRTAEAFF.

The V gene is TRBV7-9, the J gene TRBJ2-3; the D is unclear. In germline, CDR1 is SEHNR, CDR2 FQNEAQ (reference sequence). V was trimmed by 0 bases and J by 0 bases, leaving 4 bases between them. This CDR3 spans 14 amino acids. This chain's CDR3 is CASSLATSTDTQYF. The DNA of the CDR3 is TGTGCCAGCAGCTTAGCGACGAGCACAGATACGCAGTATTTT.

The chain combines TRBV9 with TRBJ2-6, with no clear D. Deletions cut 4 bases from V and 1 base from J, with 0 bases between. Germline V lookup: CDR1 SGDLS, CDR2 YYNGEE. This CDR3 comprises 12 residues. The chain's CDR3 is CASSSGANVLTF. The CDR3 bases are TGTGCCAGCAGCTCTGGGGCCAACGTCCTGACTTTC.

This clonotype turned up a few times. The chain joins TRBV7-8 to TRBJ1-4, with TRBD1 matching over 8 bases. V dropped 1 base and J dropped 0; count of bases not matched to a gene: 7. The CDR3 extends over 18 amino acids. CDR1 is SGHVS and CDR2 is FQNEAQ in the germline V gene. The CDR3 protein is CASSLGPRGPATNEKLFF. In DNA, the CDR3 is TGTGCCAGCAGCTTAGGACCCAGGGGGCCCGCAACTAATGAAAAACTGTTTTTT.

In its sample, this clonotype was seen many times. The chain joins TRBV30 to TRBJ1-2; 7 positions match TRBD1. V trimming: 3 bases; J trimming: 6 bases; junction bases outside the gene matches: 7. Germline V gene data show CDR1 as GTSNPN and CDR2 as SVGIG (reference sequence). CDR3 length: 13 residues. The CDR3 DNA is TGTGCCTGGAGGGCGACAGGGAGCCATGGCTACACCTTC. This codes for CAWRATGSHGYTF. Drawing the rest from reference TRBV30 and TRBJ1-2, the complete variable domain is SQTIHQWPATLVQPVGSPLSLECTVEGTSNPNLYWYRQAAGRGLQLLFYSVGIGQISSEVPQNLSASRPQDRQFILSSKKLLLSDSGFYLCAWRATGSHGYTFGSGTRLTVV.

This clonotype has only a few counts. This chain links TRBV5-1 with TRBJ2-3; D unresolved. V dropped 3 bases and J dropped 0 bases, with 8 bases sitting between them. This CDR3 spans 14 amino acids. Germline V CDR1 and CDR2: SGHRS, YFSETQ. The CDR3 DNA reads as TGCGCCAGCAGCTCGAACCCTAGCACAGATACGCAGTATTTT. Protein product: CASSSNPSTDTQYF.

This clonotype was counted many times. The chain joins TRBV7-3 to TRBJ2-1; TRBD2 matches at 7 bases. CDR1 SGHTA and CDR2 FQGTGA come from the germline V gene. The V and J ends lost 0 bases and 4 bases, in that order; junction bases with no gene match: 9. The CDR3 loop spans 17 amino acids. The CDR3 reads CASSLTGGTTPYNEQFF. The CDR3 nucleotides are TGTGCCAGCAGCTTAACGGGTGGGACTACCCCTTACAATGAGCAGTTCTTC.

In this sample, this clonotype turned up many times. The chain recombines TRBV7-9 with TRBJ2-1, with D unresolved. Per germline, CDR1 SEHNR and CDR2 FQNEAQ (reference sequence). V lost 4 bases, J lost 8 bases, and 9 bases lay in between. This CDR3 spans 12 amino acids. The CDR3 protein is CASSYDGDEQFF. The CDR3 DNA follows: TGTGCCAGCAGCTACGATGGCGATGAGCAGTTCTTC.

This clonotype was seen more than once but under ten times. The chain couples TRBV5-1 to TRBJ1-2; D possibly corresponds to TRBD1 (5 bases). Deletions cut 0 bases from V and 0 bases from J, with 12 bases between. The CDR3 spans 16 residues. Germline-derived CDR1 and CDR2 are SGHRS and YFSETQ. CDR3 region: CASSLESGVANYGYTF. CDR3 DNA sequence: TGCGCCAGCAGCTTGGAGTCGGGGGTAGCTAACTATGGCTACACCTTC. The variable domain in full, with the rest retrieved from reference TRBV5-1 and TRBJ1-2, is KAGVTQTPRYLIKTRGQQVTLSCSPISGHRSVSWYQQTPGQGLQFLFEYFSETQRNKGNFPGRFSGRQFSNSRSEMNVSTLELGDSALYLCASSLESGVANYGYTFGSGTRLTVV.

The CDR3 nucleotides are TGTGCCAGCAGTTTGTGGGGACGACAAGAGACCCAGTACTTC. It yields the protein CASSLWGRQETQYF. This rearrangement joins TRBV12-3 or TRBV12-4 to TRBJ2-5; D tentatively reads TRBD1 or TRBD2 (5 bases each). The V end lost 3 bases, the J end lost 2 bases, and 10 bases lay between the germline ends. The CDR3 is made up of 14 amino acids.

J is TRBJ2-7 and V is TRBV30; D not certain. V lost 2 bases, J lost 0 bases, and 11 bases lay in between. The CDR3 is made up of 14 amino acids. The germline V gene encodes CDR1 GTSNPN and CDR2 SVGIG (reference sequence). CDR3: CAWSPSPGSYEQYF. CDR3 DNA sequence: TGTGCCTGGAGTCCGTCGCCCGGCTCCTACGAGCAGTACTTC.

This clonotype showed up many times. This chain links TRBV6-1 with TRBJ2-1, with 8 positions matching TRBD2. V lost 3 bases, J lost 0 bases, and 1 base stayed unmatched. Germline V gene lookup returns CDR1 MNHNS and CDR2 SASEGT. This CDR3 has 15 amino acids. The CDR3 DNA reads as TGTGCCAGCAGTGAGCTAGCGGGCTCCTACAATGAGCAGTTCTTC. Amino acids: CASSELAGSYNEQFF.

In DNA, the CDR3 is TGTGCCAGCAGCTTGTTCCACCCCTCGGGACTCGCGCCGGGTACGCAGTATTTT. Amino acids: CASSLFHPSGLAPGTQYF. The chain links TRBV11-2 to TRBJ2-3, with a weak D call TRBD2 (6 bases). The CDR3 contains 18 residues. Germline CDR1 SGHAT, CDR2 FQNNGV. V was trimmed by 3 bases and J by 8 bases, leaving 27 bases between them.

The genes are TRBV4-1 and TRBJ1-1, with TRBD1 identical over 8 bases. Germline CDR1 MGHRA, CDR2 YSYEKL. There are 14 residues in the CDR3. V gave up 1 base and J gave up 4 bases; unmatched junction bases: 2. The CDR3 coding sequence is TGCGCCAGCAGCCAAGTCCAGGGGGCCACTGAAGCTTTCTTT. It yields the protein CASSQVQGATEAFF.

In this sample, this clonotype turned up many times. V is TRBV20-1 and J is TRBJ2-1; 9 bases are shared with TRBD2. The germline CDR1 and CDR2 sequences are DFQATT and SNEGSKA (reference sequence). The CDR3 spans 12 residues. Losses at the gene ends were 3 bases for V and 8 bases for J; bases not matched to a gene: 2. This CDR3 reads CSASERGDEQFF. The CDR3 nucleotides read TGCAGTGCTAGCGAGCGGGGGGATGAGCAGTTCTTC.

The chain recombines TRBV28 with TRBJ1-4, with no clear D. The V and J ends lost 1 base and 0 bases respectively, with 6 bases between them. This CDR3 is built from 15 residues. Germline V lookup: CDR1 MDHEN, CDR2 SYDVKM. CDR3 sequence (DNA): TGTGCCAGCAGTTTATACGACTCAACTAATGAAAAACTGTTTTTT. Translated: CASSLYDSTNEKLFF.

The chain recombines TRBV24-1 with TRBJ2-1; D may match TRBD1 or TRBD2 (6 bases each). The length of the CDR3 is 15 residues. V was pared by 3 bases and J by 8 bases, with 16 bases between. CDR1 is KGHDR and CDR2 is SFDVKD in the germline V gene. The CDR3, as DNA: TGTGCCACCAGTGATGTTTCGGGGGCGCGGGATGAGCAGTTCTTC. This gives the protein CATSDVSGARDEQFF.